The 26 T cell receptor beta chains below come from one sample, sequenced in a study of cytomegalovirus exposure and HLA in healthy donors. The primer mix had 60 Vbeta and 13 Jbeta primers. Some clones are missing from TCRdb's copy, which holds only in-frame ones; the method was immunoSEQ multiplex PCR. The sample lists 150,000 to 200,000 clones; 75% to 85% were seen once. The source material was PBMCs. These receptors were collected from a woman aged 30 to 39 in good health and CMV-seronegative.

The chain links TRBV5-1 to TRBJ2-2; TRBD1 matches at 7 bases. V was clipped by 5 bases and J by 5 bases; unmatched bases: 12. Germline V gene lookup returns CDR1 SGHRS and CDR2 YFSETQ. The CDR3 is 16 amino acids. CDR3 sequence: CASSTSGQSQTGELFF. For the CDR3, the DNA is TGCGCCAGCAGTACCTCGGGACAGTCACAGACCGGGGAGCTGTTTTTT.

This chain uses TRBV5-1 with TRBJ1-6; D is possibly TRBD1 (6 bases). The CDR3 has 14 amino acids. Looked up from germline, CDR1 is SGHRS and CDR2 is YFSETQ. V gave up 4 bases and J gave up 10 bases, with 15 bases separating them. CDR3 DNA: TGCGCCAGCAGCCCGGTACCAGGGGAATCACCCCTCCACTTT. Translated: CASSPVPGESPLHF.

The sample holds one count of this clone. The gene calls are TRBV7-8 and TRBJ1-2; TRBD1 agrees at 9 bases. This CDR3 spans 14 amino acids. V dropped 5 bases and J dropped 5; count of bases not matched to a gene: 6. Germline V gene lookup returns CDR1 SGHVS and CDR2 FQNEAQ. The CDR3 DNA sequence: TGTGCCAGCAGCACCTCGGACAGGGGTTATGGCTACACCTTC. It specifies CASSTSDRGYGYTF.

CDR3 sequence: CASSFQGGNTGELFF. The CDR3 DNA is TGTGCCAGCAGTTTTCAGGGGGGGAACACCGGGGAGCTGTTTTTT. The chain has TRBV6-5 and TRBJ2-2; TRBD1 is a possible D gene (7 bases). This CDR3 is 15 amino acids long. Trimming removed 4 bases from V and 1 base from J, with 10 bases in between. Germline-derived CDR1 and CDR2 are MNHEY and SVGAGI.

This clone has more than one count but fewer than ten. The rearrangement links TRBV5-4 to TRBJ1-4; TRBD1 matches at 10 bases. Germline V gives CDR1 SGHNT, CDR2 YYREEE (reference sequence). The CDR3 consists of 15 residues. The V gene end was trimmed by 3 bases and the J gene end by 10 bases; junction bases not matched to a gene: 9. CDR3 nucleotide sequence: TGTGCCAGCAGCTCGTGGGGACAGGGGCCCGGAAAACTGTTTTTT. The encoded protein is CASSSWGQGPGKLFF.

Here the CDR3 DNA reads TGTGCCAGCAGTGAAAATTGGACAGGTGGTTGGGAGCAGTACTTC. Its translation: CASSENWTGGWEQYF. This sequence joins TRBV6-1 and TRBJ2-7; 7 bases align to TRBD1. J was trimmed by 7 bases and V by 2 bases; bases with no gene match: 11. Germline loops: CDR1 MNHNS, CDR2 SASEGT. CDR3 length: 15 amino acids.

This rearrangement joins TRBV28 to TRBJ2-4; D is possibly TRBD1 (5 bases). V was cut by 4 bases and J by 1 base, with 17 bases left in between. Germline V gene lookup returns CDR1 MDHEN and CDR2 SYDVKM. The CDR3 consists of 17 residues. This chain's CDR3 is CASSYYRIRIAKNIQYF. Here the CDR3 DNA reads TGTGCCAGCAGTTACTACAGGATCCGTATTGCCAAAAACATTCAGTACTTC. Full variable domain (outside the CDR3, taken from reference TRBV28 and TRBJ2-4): DVKVTQSSRYLVKRTGEKVFLECVQDMDHENMFWYRQDPGLGLRLIYFSYDVKMKEKGDIPEGYSVSREKKERFSLILESASTNQTSMYLCASSYYRIRIAKNIQYFGAGTRLSVL.

CDR3 amino acids: CASSIGGRSNYGYTF. CDR3 DNA sequence: TGTGCCAGTAGTATAGGTGGCAGATCTAACTATGGCTACACCTTC. The rearrangement links TRBV19 to TRBJ1-2; D not certain. The CDR3 is made up of 15 amino acids. CDR1 LNHDA and CDR2 SQIVND come from the germline V gene (reference sequence). The V end was cut by 1 base, the J end by 0 bases, with 9 bases between.

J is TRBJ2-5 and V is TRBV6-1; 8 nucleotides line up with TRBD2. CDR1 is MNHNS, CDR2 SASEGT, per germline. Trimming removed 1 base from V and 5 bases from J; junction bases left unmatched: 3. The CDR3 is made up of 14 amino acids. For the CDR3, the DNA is TGTGCCAGCAGTGAAGTAGGCGGGAGGGAGACCCAGTACTTC. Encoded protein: CASSEVGGRETQYF.

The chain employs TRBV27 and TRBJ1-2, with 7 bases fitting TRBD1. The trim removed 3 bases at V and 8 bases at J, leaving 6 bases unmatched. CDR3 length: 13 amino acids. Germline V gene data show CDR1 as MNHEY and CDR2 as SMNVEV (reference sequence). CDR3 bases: TGTGCCAGCAGTTTGAGGGGGCGCGACGGCTACACCTTC. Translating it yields CASSLRGRDGYTF.

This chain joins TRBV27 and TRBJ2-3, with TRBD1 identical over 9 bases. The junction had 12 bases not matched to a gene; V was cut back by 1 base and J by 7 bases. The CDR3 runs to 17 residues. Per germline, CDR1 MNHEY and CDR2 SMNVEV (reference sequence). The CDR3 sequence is CASSLLPPGQGRHTQYF. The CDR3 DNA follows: TGTGCCAGCAGTTTATTGCCGCCGGGACAGGGCCGCCATACGCAGTATTTT.

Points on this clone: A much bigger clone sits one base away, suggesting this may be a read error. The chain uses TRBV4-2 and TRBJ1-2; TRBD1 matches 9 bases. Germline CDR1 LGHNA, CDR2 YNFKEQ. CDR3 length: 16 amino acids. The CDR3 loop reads CASNQDLGTGNYGYTF. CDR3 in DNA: TGTGCCAGCAACCAAGATCTGGGGACAGGGAACTATGGCTACACCTTC.

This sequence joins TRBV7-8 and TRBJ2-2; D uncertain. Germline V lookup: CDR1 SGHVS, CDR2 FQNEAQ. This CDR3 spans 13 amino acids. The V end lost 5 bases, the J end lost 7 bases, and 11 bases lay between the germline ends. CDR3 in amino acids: CASSARRSGELFF. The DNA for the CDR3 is TGTGCCAGCAGCGCCCGTAGGAGCGGGGAGCTGTTTTTT.

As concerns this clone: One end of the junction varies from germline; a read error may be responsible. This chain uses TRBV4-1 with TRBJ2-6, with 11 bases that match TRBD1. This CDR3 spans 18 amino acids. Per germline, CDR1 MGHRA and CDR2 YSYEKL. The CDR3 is CASSPGQGAYSGANGLTF. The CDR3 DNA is TGCGCCAGCAGCCCCGGACAGGGGGCCTACTCTGGGGCCAACGGCCTGACTTTC.

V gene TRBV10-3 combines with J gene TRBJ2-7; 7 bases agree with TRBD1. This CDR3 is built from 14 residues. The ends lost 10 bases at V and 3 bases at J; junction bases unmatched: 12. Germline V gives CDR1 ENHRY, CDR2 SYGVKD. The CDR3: CATQPTGSVYEQYF. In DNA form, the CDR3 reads TGTGCCACCCAACCGACAGGGTCCGTCTACGAGCAGTACTTC.

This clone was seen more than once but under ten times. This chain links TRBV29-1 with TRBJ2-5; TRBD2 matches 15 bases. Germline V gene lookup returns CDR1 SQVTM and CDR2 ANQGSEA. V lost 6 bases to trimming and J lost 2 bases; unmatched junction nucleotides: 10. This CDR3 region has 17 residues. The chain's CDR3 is CSVDGGLAGGPQETQYF. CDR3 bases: TGCAGCGTCGACGGGGGACTAGCGGGAGGCCCACAAGAGACCCAGTACTTC.

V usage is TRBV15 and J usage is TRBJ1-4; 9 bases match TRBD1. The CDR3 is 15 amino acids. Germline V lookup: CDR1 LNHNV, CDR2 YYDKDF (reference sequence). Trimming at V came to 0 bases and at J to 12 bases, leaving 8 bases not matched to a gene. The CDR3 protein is CATSRESGTGMQLFF. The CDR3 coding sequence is TGTGCCACCAGCAGAGAATCCGGGACAGGGATGCAACTGTTTTTT.

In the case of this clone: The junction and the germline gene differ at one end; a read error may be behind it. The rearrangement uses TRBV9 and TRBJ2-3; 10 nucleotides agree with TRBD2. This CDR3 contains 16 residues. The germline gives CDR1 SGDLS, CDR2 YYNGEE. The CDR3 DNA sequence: TGTGCCAGCAGCGTAGGAGCGGGGGGGGCAGGAGATACGCAGTGTTTT. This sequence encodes CASSVGAGGAGDTQCF. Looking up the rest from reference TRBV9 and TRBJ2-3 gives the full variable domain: DSGVTQTPKHLITATGQRVTLRCSPRSGDLSVYWYQQSLDQGLQFLIQYYNGEERAKGNILERFSAQQFPDLHSELNLSSLELGDSALYFCASSVGAGGAGDTQCFGPGTRLTVL.

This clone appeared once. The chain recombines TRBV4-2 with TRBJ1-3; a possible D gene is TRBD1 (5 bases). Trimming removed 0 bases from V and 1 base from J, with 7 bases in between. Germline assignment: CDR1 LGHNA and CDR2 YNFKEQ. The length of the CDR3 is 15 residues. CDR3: CASSQDTGSGNTIYF. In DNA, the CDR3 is TGTGCCAGCAGCCAAGATACAGGTTCTGGAAACACCATATATTTT.

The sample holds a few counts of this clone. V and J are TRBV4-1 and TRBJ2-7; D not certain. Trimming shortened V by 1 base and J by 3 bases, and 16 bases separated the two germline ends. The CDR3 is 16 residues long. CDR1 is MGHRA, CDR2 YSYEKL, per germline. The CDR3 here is CASSQGGADPYYEQYF. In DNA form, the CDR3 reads TGCGCCAGCAGCCAAGGAGGAGCAGACCCTTACTACGAGCAGTACTTC.

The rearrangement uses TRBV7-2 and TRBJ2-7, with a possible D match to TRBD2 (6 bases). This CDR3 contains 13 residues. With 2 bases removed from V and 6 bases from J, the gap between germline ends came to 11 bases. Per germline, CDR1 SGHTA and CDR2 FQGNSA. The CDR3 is CASSLNQEGEQYF. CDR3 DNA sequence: TGTGCCAGCAGCTTAAACCAGGAGGGCGAGCAGTACTTC.

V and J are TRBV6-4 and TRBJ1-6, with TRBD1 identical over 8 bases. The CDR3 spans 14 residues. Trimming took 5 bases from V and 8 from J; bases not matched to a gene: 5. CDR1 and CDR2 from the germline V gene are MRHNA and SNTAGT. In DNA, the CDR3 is TGTGCCAGCAGTCTGACAGGGGTGGATTCACCCCTCCACTTT. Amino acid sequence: CASSLTGVDSPLHF.

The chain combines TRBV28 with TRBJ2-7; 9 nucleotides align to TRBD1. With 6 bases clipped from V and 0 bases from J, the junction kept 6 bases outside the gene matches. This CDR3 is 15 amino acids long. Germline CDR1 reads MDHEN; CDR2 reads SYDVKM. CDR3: CASRWTGAGSYEQYF. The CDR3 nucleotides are TGTGCCAGCAGGTGGACAGGGGCGGGCTCCTACGAGCAGTACTTC.

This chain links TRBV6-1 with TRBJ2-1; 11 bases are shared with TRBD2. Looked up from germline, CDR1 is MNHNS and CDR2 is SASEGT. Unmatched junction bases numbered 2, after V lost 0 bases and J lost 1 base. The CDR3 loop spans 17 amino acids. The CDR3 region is CASSEAIAGGSYNEQFF. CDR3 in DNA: TGTGCCAGCAGTGAAGCGATAGCGGGGGGGTCCTACAATGAGCAGTTCTTC.

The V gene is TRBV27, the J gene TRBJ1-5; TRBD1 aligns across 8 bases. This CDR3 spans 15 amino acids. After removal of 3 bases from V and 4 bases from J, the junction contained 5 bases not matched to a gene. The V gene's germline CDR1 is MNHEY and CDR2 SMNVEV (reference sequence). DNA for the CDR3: TGTGCCAGCAGTTTTACAGGGGGTTTTAATCAGCCCCAGCATTTT. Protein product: CASSFTGGFNQPQHF.

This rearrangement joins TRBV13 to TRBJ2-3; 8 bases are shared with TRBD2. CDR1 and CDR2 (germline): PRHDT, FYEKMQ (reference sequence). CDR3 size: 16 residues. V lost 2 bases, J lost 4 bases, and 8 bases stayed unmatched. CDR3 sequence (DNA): TGTGCCAGCAGCTTAAACGGGCGGGGGGTGGCAGATACGCAGTATTTT. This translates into CASSLNGRGVADTQYF.